The entry below describes one TCR beta chain. This sample is drawn from a study of blood T cell repertoires in COVID-19. The authors' processing: From reference gene primer amplification, estimates of nucleated cell counts were derived. TCRdb's table, derived via immunoSEQ multiplex PCR, lists solely in-frame clones and lacks some. The V and J calls and clone size come from that table; D and trimming were worked out from the DNA. The profile covers roughly 150,000 clones, with around four fifths appearing a single time and approximately 8.1% taken by the ten largest. Seattle enrolled patients during active infection and tracked them longitudinally. The V and J ends lost 1 base and 5 bases respectively, with 10 bases between them. CDR3 length: 14 amino acids. Per the germline V gene, CDR1 is SGHAT and CDR2 is FQNNGV.

The chain carries TRBV11-2 and TRBJ2-3; possible D gene TRBD1, 6 bases. Sequencing was carried out using peripheral blood. This TCR derives from a woman at least 80 years old with COVID-19, enrolled during active disease. The chain's CDR3 is CASSLGLQGDTQYF. CDR3 bases: TGTGCCAGCAGCTTAGGCTTACAGGGAGATACGCAGTATTTT.